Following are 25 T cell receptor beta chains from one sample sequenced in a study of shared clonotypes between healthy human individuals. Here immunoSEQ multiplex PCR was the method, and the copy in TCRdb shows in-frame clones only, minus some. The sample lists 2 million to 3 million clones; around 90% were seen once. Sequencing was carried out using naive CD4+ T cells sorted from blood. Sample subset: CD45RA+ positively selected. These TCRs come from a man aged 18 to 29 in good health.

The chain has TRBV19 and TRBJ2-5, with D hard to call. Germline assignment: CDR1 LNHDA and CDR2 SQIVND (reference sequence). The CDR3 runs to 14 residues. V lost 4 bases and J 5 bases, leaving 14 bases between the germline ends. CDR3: CASSNYVAEETQYF. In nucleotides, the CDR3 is TGTGCCAGTAGTAACTACGTAGCAGAGGAGACCCAGTACTTC.

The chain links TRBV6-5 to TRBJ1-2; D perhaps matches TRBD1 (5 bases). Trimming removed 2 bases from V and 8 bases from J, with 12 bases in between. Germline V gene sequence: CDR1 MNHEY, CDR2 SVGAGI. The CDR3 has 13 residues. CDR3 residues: CASSYRGPSGYTF. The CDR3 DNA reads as TGTGCCAGCAGTTACCGGGGACCCAGCGGCTACACCTTC.

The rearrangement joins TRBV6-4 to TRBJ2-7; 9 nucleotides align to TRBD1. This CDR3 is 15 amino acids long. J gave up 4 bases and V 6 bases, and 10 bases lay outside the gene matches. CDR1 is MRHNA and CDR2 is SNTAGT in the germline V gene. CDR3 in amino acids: CASRTPRTGEYEQYF. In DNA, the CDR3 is TGTGCCAGCAGGACCCCTCGGACAGGGGAGTACGAGCAGTACTTC.

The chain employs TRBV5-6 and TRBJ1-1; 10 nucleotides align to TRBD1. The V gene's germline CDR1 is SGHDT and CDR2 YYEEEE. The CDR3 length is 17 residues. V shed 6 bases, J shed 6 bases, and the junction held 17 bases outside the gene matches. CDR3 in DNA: TGTGCCAGCACCCTTTTAACCGGACAGGGGGAGGTAGCTGAAGCTTTCTTT. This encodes CASTLLTGQGEVAEAFF.

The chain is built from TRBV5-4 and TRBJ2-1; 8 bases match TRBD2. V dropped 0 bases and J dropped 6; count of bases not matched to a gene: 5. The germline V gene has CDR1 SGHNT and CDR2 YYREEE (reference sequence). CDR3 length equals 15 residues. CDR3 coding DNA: TGTGCCAGCAGCTTGGATCCAGCGGGAGTCAATGAGCAGTTCTTC. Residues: CASSLDPAGVNEQFF.

The CDR3 sequence is CASSLGASGARGNEQFF. The CDR3 DNA sequence: TGTGCCAGCAGCTTGGGGGCTAGCGGGGCCCGGGGGAATGAGCAGTTCTTC. The gene calls are TRBV5-4 and TRBJ2-1; 9 nucleotides agree with TRBD2. This CDR3 spans 17 amino acids. V gave up 0 bases and J gave up 7 bases; unmatched junction bases: 11. Germline-derived CDR1 and CDR2 are SGHNT and YYREEE (reference sequence).

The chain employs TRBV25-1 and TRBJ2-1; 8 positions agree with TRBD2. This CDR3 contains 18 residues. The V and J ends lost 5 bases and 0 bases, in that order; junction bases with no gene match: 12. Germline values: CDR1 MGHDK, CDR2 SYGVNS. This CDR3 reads CASSHWGSGTSSYNEQFF. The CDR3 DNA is TGTGCCAGCAGTCACTGGGGTAGCGGGACGAGCTCCTACAATGAGCAGTTCTTC.

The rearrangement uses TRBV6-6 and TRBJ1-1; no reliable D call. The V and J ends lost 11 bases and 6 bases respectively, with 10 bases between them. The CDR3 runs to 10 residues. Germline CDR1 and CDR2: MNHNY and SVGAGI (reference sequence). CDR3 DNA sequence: TGTGCCGCCGGTAGTGCTGAAGCTTTCTTT. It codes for CAAGSAEAFF.

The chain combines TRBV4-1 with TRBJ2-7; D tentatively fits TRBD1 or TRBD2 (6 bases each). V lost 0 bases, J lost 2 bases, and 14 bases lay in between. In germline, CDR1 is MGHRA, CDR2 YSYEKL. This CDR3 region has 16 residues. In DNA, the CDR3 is TGCGCCAGCAGCCAAGATGCCGGGGGCAGTCCCTACGAGCAGTACTTC. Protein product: CASSQDAGGSPYEQYF.

Here the CDR3 DNA reads TGTGCCAGCAGCTTACAGGGGGCGTCGGTCTACGAGCAGTACTTC. Encoded protein: CASSLQGASVYEQYF. The rearrangement links TRBV5-5 to TRBJ2-7, with TRBD1 identical over 9 bases. The CDR3 is 15 residues long. Germline trimming cut 2 bases from V and 3 bases from J; bases unmatched to any gene: 6. From germline, CDR1 is SGHKS and CDR2 YYEKEE (reference sequence).

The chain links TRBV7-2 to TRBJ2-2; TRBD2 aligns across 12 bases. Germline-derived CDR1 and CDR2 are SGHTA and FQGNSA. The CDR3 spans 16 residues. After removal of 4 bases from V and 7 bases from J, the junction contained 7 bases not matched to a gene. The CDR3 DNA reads TGTGCCAGCAGCTGGACTAGCGGGACCTACGGCGGGGAGCTGTTTTTT. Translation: CASSWTSGTYGGELFF.

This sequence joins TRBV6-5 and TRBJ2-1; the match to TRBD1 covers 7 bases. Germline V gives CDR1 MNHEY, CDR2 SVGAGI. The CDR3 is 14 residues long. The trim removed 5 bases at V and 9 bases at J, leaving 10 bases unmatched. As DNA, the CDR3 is TGTGCCAGCAGTACAGGGGAAGTTTTGGGTGAGCAGTTCTTC. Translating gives CASSTGEVLGEQFF.

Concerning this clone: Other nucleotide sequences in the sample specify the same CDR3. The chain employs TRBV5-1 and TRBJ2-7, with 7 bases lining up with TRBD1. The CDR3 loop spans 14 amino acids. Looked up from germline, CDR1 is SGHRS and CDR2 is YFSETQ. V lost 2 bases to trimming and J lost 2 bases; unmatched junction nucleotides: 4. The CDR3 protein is CASSLGTDPYEQYF. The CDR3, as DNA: TGCGCCAGCAGCTTAGGGACAGACCCCTACGAGCAGTACTTC. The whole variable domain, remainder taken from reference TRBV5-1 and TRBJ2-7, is KAGVTQTPRYLIKTRGQQVTLSCSPISGHRSVSWYQQTPGQGLQFLFEYFSETQRNKGNFPGRFSGRQFSNSRSEMNVSTLELGDSALYLCASSLGTDPYEQYFGPGTRLTVT.

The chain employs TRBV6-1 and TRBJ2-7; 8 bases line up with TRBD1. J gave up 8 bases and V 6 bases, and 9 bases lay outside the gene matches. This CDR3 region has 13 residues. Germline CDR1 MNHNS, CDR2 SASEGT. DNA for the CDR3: TGTGCCAGCAGGGAGGGACAGGCAGCAAAGCAGTACTTC. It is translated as CASREGQAAKQYF.

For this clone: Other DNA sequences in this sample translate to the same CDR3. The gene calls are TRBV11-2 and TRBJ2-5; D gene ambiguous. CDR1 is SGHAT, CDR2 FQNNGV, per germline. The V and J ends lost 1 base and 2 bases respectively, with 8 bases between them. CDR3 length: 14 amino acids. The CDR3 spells CASSLGGPQETQYF. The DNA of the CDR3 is TGTGCCAGCAGCTTAGGTGGGCCGCAAGAGACCCAGTACTTC.

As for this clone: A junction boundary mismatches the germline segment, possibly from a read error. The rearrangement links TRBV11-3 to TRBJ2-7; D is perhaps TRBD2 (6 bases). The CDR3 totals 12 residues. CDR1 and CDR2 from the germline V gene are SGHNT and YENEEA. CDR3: CASSLGAGILNF. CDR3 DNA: TGTGCCAGCAGCTTAGGGGCGGGGATACTCAACTTC.

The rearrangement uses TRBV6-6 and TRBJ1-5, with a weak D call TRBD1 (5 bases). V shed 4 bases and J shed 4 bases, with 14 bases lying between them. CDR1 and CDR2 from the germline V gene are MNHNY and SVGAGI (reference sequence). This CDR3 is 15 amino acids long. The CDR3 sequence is CASSSGDRKNQPQHF. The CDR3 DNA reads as TGTGCCAGCAGTTCCGGAGACAGAAAGAATCAGCCCCAGCATTTT.

CDR3: CASSIWGGNIQYF. CDR3 DNA: TGTGCCAGCAGTATATGGGGGGGGAACATTCAGTACTTC. The genes are TRBV27 and TRBJ2-4; 7 nucleotides align to TRBD2. The CDR3 extends over 13 amino acids. The V gene's germline CDR1 is MNHEY and CDR2 SMNVEV (reference sequence). Trimming at V came to 5 bases and at J to 7 bases, leaving 5 bases not matched to a gene.

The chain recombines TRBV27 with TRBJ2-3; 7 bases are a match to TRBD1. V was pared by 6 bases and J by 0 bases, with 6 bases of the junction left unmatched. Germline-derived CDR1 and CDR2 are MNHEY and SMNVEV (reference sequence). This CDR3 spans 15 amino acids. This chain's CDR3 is CASSKYRGSTDTQYF. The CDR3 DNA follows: TGTGCCAGCAGCAAATACAGGGGTAGCACAGATACGCAGTATTTT.

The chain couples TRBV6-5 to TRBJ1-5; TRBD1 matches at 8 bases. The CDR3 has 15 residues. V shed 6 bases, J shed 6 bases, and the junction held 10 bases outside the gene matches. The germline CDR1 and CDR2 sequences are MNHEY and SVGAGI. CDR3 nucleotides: TGTGCCAGCAGCCCCGGACAGGGATTTGTTCAGCCCCAGCATTTT. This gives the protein CASSPGQGFVQPQHF.

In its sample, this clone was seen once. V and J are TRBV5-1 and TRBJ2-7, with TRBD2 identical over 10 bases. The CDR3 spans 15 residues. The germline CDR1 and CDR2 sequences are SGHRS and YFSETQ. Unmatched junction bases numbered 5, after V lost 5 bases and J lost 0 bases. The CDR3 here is CASSAGTSASYEQYF. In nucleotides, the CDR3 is TGCGCCAGCAGTGCCGGGACTAGCGCCTCCTACGAGCAGTACTTC.

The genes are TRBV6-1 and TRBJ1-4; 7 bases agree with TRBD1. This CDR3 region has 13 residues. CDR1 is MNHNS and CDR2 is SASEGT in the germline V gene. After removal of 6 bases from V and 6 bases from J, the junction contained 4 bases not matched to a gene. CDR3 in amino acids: CASRRGPDEKLFF. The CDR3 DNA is TGTGCCAGCAGAAGGGGGCCGGATGAAAAACTGTTTTTT.

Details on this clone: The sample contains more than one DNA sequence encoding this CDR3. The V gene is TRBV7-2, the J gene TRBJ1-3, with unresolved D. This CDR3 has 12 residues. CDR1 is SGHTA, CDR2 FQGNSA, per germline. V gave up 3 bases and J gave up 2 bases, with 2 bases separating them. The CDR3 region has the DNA TGTGCCAGCAGCTTGGCTGGAAACACCATATATTTT. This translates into CASSLAGNTIYF.

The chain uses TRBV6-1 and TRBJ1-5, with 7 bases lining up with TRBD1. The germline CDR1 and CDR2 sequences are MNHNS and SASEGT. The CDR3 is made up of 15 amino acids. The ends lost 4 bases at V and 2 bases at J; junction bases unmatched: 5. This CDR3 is CASSGAGGGNQPQHF. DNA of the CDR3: TGTGCCAGCAGTGGCGCAGGGGGTGGCAATCAGCCCCAGCATTTT.

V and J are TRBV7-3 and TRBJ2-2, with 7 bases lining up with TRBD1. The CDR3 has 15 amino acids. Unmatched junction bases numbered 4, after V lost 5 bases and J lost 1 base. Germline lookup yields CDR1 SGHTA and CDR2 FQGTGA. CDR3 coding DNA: TGTGCCAGCAGCAGGGGGCAGGGGAACACCGGGGAGCTGTTTTTT. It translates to CASSRGQGNTGELFF.